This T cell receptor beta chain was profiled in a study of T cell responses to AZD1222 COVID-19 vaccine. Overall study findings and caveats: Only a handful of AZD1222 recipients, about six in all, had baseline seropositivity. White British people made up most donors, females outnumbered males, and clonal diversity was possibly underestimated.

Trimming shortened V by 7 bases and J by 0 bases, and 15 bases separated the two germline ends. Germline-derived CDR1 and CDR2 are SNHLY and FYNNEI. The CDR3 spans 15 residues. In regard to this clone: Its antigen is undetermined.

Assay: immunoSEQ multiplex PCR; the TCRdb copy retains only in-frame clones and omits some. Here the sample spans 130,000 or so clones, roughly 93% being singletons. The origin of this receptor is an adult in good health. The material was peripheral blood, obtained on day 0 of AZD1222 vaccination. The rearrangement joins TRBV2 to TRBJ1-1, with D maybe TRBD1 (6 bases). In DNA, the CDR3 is TGTGCCAGCATCCGGGACACCGTGGTGAACACTGAAGCTTTCTTT. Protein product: CASIRDTVVNTEAFF.